Shown below are 23 T cell receptor beta chains from a single sample sequenced in a study of blood T cell repertoires in COVID-19. Profiled with immunoSEQ multiplex PCR; TCRdb holds only in-frame clones, not every one. The sample contains about 110,000 clones, approximately 92% of which appear only once. The sequenced sample consisted of peripheral blood. These receptors were obtained from a woman of 80 years or more with acute or convalescent COVID-19.

The V and J genes are TRBV5-1 and TRBJ2-5; D unresolved. CDR3 size: 14 residues. V shed 1 base and J shed 2 bases, with 9 bases lying between them. Germline V lookup: CDR1 SGHRS, CDR2 YFSETQ. The CDR3 coding sequence is TGCGCCAGCAGCTTGTATGGCGGACAAGAGACCCAGTACTTC. It codes for CASSLYGGQETQYF. The variable domain in full, completed from reference TRBV5-1 and TRBJ2-5, reads KAGVTQTPRYLIKTRGQQVTLSCSPISGHRSVSWYQQTPGQGLQFLFEYFSETQRNKGNFPGRFSGRQFSNSRSEMNVSTLELGDSALYLCASSLYGGQETQYFGPGTRLLVL.

J is TRBJ1-1 and V is TRBV6-5; 8 bases fit TRBD1. This CDR3 has 14 amino acids. Unmatched junction bases numbered 3, after V lost 5 bases and J lost 1 base. Looked up from germline, CDR1 is MNHEY and CDR2 is SVGAGI. CDR3 sequence: CASSPTGGNTEAFF. CDR3 sequence (DNA): TGTGCCAGCAGTCCCACAGGGGGGAACACTGAAGCTTTCTTT.

V is TRBV14 and J is TRBJ2-3; D possibly corresponds to TRBD1 (6 bases). The germline V and J ends were trimmed by 10 bases and 2 bases, with 19 bases remaining between them. The CDR3 has 15 residues. The germline V gene encodes CDR1 SGHDN and CDR2 FVKESK. CDR3 sequence reads: CATSLMGANTDTQYF. The CDR3 region has the DNA TGTGCCACAAGCCTGATGGGGGCGAACACAGATACGCAGTATTTT. Supplemented by reference TRBV14 and TRBJ2-3, the full variable domain reads EAGVTQFPSHSVIEKGQTVTLRCDPISGHDNLYWYRRVMGKEIKFLLHFVKESKQDESGMPNNRFLAERTGGTYSTLKVQPAELEDSGVYFCATSLMGANTDTQYFGPGTRLTVL.

The chain links TRBV18 to TRBJ1-1; D perhaps matches TRBD1 (5 bases). The CDR3 is 15 amino acids. Trimming stripped 0 bases from V and 1 base from J, with 9 bases between. Germline V gene sequence: CDR1 KGHSH, CDR2 LQKENI. The chain's CDR3 is CASSPPGQGNTEAFF. CDR3 DNA sequence: TGTGCCAGCTCACCACCGGGTCAGGGGAACACTGAAGCTTTCTTT.

This rearrangement joins TRBV2 to TRBJ2-7; 8 nucleotides align to TRBD1. Looked up from germline, CDR1 is SNHLY and CDR2 is FYNNEI. The CDR3 covers 15 residues. V trimming: 4 bases; J trimming: 3 bases; junction bases outside the gene matches: 8. The CDR3 loop reads CASSVFGQGGYEQYF. The CDR3 region has the DNA TGTGCCAGCAGTGTTTTCGGACAGGGTGGCTACGAGCAGTACTTC.

This chain links TRBV19 with TRBJ2-1; D is perhaps TRBD1 (6 bases). Per the germline V gene, CDR1 is LNHDA and CDR2 is SQIVND (reference sequence). V was clipped by 3 bases and J by 4 bases, with 10 bases between them. This CDR3 is 14 amino acids long. CDR3 sequence reads: CASSIVGTYNEQFF. The CDR3 nucleotides read TGTGCCAGTAGTATCGTAGGGACATACAATGAGCAGTTCTTC.

This clone was detected a few times. This chain links TRBV20-1 with TRBJ1-2; possibly TRBD1 for D (5 bases). Germline V gene lookup returns CDR1 DFQATT and CDR2 SNEGSKA (reference sequence). Trimming took off 7 bases at V and 2 bases at J, with 8 bases between the two ends. This CDR3 is 11 amino acids long. The CDR3 bases are TGCAGTGTCCCAGGGAACTATGGCTACACCTTC. Translating it yields CSVPGNYGYTF.

The chain couples TRBV5-1 to TRBJ1-2; D is undetermined. Deletions cut 0 bases from V and 2 bases from J, with 5 bases between. This CDR3 spans 13 amino acids. The germline V gene has CDR1 SGHRS and CDR2 YFSETQ. The CDR3 DNA is TGCGCCAGCAGCTTGGACGGGAACTATGGCTACACCTTC. Translating gives CASSLDGNYGYTF.

The chain uses TRBV3-1 (or the pseudogene TRBV3-2) and TRBJ2-3; the D is unclear. The CDR3 runs to 12 residues. Trimming left V 4 bases short and J 8 bases short, with 10 bases between. CDR1 is LGHDT, CDR2 YNNKEL, per germline (reference sequence). The CDR3 bases are TGTGCCAGCAGCCCCCCCACTGGTACGCAGTATTTT. This codes for CASSPPTGTQYF.

This chain uses TRBV5-1 with TRBJ2-7; 8 nucleotides line up with TRBD2. The J segment lost 0 bases and the V segment lost 1 base, leaving 6 bases of the junction unmatched. The CDR3 loop spans 16 amino acids. Germline loops: CDR1 SGHRS, CDR2 YFSETQ. The CDR3 loop is CASSLWAGGLSYEQYF. The CDR3 DNA sequence: TGCGCCAGCAGCTTGTGGGCGGGGGGTCTCTCCTACGAGCAGTACTTC.

The chain carries TRBV27 and TRBJ2-7, with 7 nucleotides matching TRBD1. V lost 4 bases and J lost 2; bases outside the gene matches: 8. From germline, CDR1 is MNHEY and CDR2 SMNVEV (reference sequence). The CDR3 extends over 15 amino acids. CDR3 DNA: TGTGCCAGCAGTTCCGAAAACAGGGGCCCCTACGAGCAGTACTTC. It translates to CASSSENRGPYEQYF.

This chain uses TRBV6-2 or TRBV6-3 with TRBJ1-2, with D uncertain. V gave up 2 bases and J gave up 2 bases, with 9 bases separating them. The CDR3 sequence is 14 residues long. CDR1 is MNHEY, CDR2 SVGEGT, per germline. CDR3 residues: CASSYSLQNYGYTF. The CDR3 region has the DNA TGTGCCAGCAGTTACAGCCTACAGAACTATGGCTACACCTTC.

This clone was seen only once. This chain links TRBV27 with TRBJ2-5, with D perhaps TRBD1 (5 bases). The CDR3 runs to 15 residues. Germline V gene data show CDR1 as MNHEY and CDR2 as SMNVEV (reference sequence). V lost 0 bases and J lost 4, with 12 bases in between. The CDR3 DNA reads as TGTGCCAGCAGTTTATCGAGCAGGGCAGGAGAGACCCAGTACTTC. This sequence encodes CASSLSSRAGETQYF.

The chain combines TRBV7-9 with TRBJ2-3; 9 nucleotides agree with TRBD2. CDR3 length: 16 amino acids. The V gene's germline CDR1 is SEHNR and CDR2 FQNEAQ (reference sequence). The trim removed 0 bases at V and 3 bases at J, leaving 4 bases unmatched. The DNA of the CDR3 is TGTGCCAGCAGCTTAGCGCGACTAGCGGCTACAGATACGCAGTATTTT. It is translated as CASSLARLAATDTQYF.

The V gene is TRBV7-2, the J gene TRBJ2-7; D is perhaps TRBD2 (6 bases). CDR3 length: 15 residues. Looked up from germline, CDR1 is SGHTA and CDR2 is FQGNSA. Trimming cost V 3 bases and J 3 bases, with 15 bases left between them. The CDR3 nucleotides are TGTGCCAGCAGCTTCCTCTCCTGGGGGGTCTACGAGCAGTACTTC. Its protein product is CASSFLSWGVYEQYF.

The rearrangement links TRBV10-3 to TRBJ1-2; D unclear. From germline, CDR1 is ENHRY and CDR2 SYGVKD. The CDR3 is 15 residues long. Trimming shortened V by 4 bases and J by 0 bases, and 12 bases separated the two germline ends. The CDR3 protein is CAISALIRANYGYTF. The CDR3, as DNA: TGTGCCATCAGTGCGTTGATTCGGGCTAACTATGGCTACACCTTC.

The chain employs TRBV12-3 or TRBV12-4 and TRBJ1-1, with D possibly matching TRBD1 (5 bases). V was clipped by 3 bases and J by 3 bases, with 8 bases between them. The CDR3 length is 13 residues. The CDR3 region is CASSLQGHTEAFF. The CDR3 DNA is TGTGCCAGCAGTTTGCAGGGTCACACTGAAGCTTTCTTT.

The chain couples TRBV18 to TRBJ2-7; TRBD1 aligns across 7 bases. Germline V gene data show CDR1 as KGHSH and CDR2 as LQKENI. There are 13 residues in the CDR3. V was clipped by 5 bases and J by 3 bases; unmatched bases: 4. The CDR3 loop reads CASSARQGYEQYF. CDR3 DNA sequence: TGTGCCAGCTCAGCCCGACAGGGCTACGAGCAGTACTTC.

The chain joins TRBV12-5 to TRBJ2-2; a weak D match, TRBD2 (5 bases). Germline CDR1 and CDR2: LGHNT and FRNRAP. This CDR3 spans 17 amino acids. Trimming left V 5 bases short and J 5 bases short, with 21 bases between. Written as DNA, the CDR3 is TGTGCTAGTGGTCCCCCGGGATTCCCCCTTTGGACCGGGGAGCTGTTTTTT. Residues: CASGPPGFPLWTGELFF.

This rearrangement joins TRBV2 to TRBJ1-4; D is undetermined. Trimming shortened V by 0 bases and J by 14 bases, and 22 bases separated the two germline ends. The CDR3 consists of 16 residues. The germline V gene encodes CDR1 SNHLY and CDR2 FYNNEI. The CDR3 sequence is CASSEALAGILKSLFF. Written as DNA, the CDR3 is TGTGCCAGCAGTGAAGCGCTGGCAGGAATCTTGAAAAGTCTGTTTTTT.

The gene calls are TRBV18 and TRBJ2-1, with TRBD2 identical over 15 bases. V lost 2 bases and J lost 0; bases outside the gene matches: 5. This CDR3 is built from 19 residues. The germline V gene encodes CDR1 KGHSH and CDR2 LQKENI. CDR3 in DNA: TGTGCCAGCTCACCAAAGGGACTAGCGGGGGGCAGCTCCTACAATGAGCAGTTCTTC. Its translation: CASSPKGLAGGSSYNEQFF.

This chain links TRBV14 with TRBJ1-3; D call uncertain. Germline V lookup: CDR1 SGHDN, CDR2 FVKESK. Trimming cost V 3 bases and J 3 bases, with 15 bases left between them. The CDR3 totals 16 residues. The CDR3 region has the DNA TGTGCCAGCAGCCAGAACCGAGGAAGCTTTGGAAACACCATATATTTT. Translated, it gives CASSQNRGSFGNTIYF.

The genes are TRBV11-2 and TRBJ2-7; 12 nucleotides match TRBD1. Trimming at V came to 1 base and at J to 5 bases, leaving 9 bases not matched to a gene. CDR3 length equals 17 residues. The germline gives CDR1 SGHAT, CDR2 FQNNGV. Here the CDR3 DNA reads TGTGCCAGCAGCTTAGCCCGGGACAGGGGGCGGAGGCACGAGCAGTACTTC. Translation: CASSLARDRGRRHEQYF.